Reported below is one T cell receptor beta chain. This sample is drawn from a study of OX40 agonist ivuxolimab in advanced cancers. Study in general: Patients with prior anti-PD-1, anti-PD-L1 or anti-CTLA-4 therapy were eligible; less than 50% had some.

Sampled blood was obtained at baseline, cycle 4 day 1, and cycle 7 day 1. TCRdb's table, derived via immunoSEQ multiplex PCR, lists solely in-frame clones and lacks some. Here the sample spans some 45,000 clones, approximately 88% being singletons. This sequence originates from an adult with an advanced solid tumor such as melanoma, head and neck, liver or kidney cancer. The input for sequencing was CD4+ or CD8+ T cells sorted from blood, taken in a trial of the OX40 agonist ivuxolimab.

The CDR3 DNA is TGTGCCAGCGGCAGAGGCTACTGCACCTTC. This gives the protein CASGRGYCTF. This rearrangement joins TRBV9 to TRBJ1-2; D is unresolved. Looked up from germline, CDR1 is SGDLS and CDR2 is YYNGEE. V lost 7 bases and J lost 13, with 14 bases in between. This CDR3 region has 10 residues.